This T cell receptor (beta chain) was sequenced for a study of blood T cells in healthy people across ages. V lost 6 bases, J lost 3 bases, and 14 bases stayed unmatched. CDR3 length equals 17 residues. As to this clonotype: As yet, its antigen is unknown.

General study results and limits: Total diversity from one million sequenced T cells was likely underestimated.

Together with a sample-barcoded 5' primer, a J-beta primer mix was included in a second PCR lasting roughly 6 to 12 cycles. TCRdb reanalysed the 5' RACE reads using MiXCR and keeps one entry per CDR3 protein. The sample records 1.5 million to 2 million distinct CDR3 sequences, around 36% being singletons. Sequenced: blood. This clonotype was sampled from a woman younger than 45 in good health. The chain links TRBV12-3 or TRBV12-4 to TRBJ1-5, with TRBD1 identical over 7 bases. CDR3 DNA: TGTGCCAGCAGCCCCAGGGATCGTACAGGGGACAATCAGCCCCAGCATTTT. Its protein is CASSPRDRTGDNQPQHF.